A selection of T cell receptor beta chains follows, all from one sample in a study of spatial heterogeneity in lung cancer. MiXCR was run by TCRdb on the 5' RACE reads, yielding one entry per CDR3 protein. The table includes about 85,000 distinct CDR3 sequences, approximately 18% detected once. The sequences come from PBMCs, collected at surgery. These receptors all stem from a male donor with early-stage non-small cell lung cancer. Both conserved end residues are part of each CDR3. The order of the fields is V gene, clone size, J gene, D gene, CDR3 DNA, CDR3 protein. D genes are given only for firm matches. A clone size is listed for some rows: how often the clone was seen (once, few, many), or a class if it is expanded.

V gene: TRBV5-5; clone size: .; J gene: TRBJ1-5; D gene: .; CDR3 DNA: TGTGCCAGCAGCAGGGACGGCAATTCTTATCAGCCCCAGCATTTT; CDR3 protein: CASSRDGNSYQPQHF
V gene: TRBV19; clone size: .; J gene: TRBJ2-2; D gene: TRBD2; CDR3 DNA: TGTGCCAGTAGGCCATCGGCGGGAGGCGAGAACGGGGAGCTGTTTTTT; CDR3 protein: CASRPSAGGENGELFF
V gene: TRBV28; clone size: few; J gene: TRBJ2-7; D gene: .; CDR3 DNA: TGTGCCAGCAGTTCGGGCCTAACTGGGGCCTACGAGCAGTACTTC; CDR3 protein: CASSSGLTGAYEQYF
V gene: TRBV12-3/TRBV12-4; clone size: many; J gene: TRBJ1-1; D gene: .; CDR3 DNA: TGTGCCAGCAGTTTATGGGCAGGGAGCACTGAAGCTTTCTTT; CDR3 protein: CASSLWAGSTEAFF
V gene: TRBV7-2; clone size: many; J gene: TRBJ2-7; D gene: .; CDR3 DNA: TGTGCCAGCAGCTCGCCAGGGAGATACGAGCAGTACTTC; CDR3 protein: CASSSPGRYEQYF
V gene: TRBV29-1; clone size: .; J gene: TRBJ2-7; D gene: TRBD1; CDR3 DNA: TGCAGCACATGGGACAGCGAGCAGTACTTC; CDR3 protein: CSTWDSEQYF
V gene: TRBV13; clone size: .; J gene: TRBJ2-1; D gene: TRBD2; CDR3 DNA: TGTGCCAGCAGCCCTACGGGACTAGCAGGTGGTGAGCAGTTCTTC; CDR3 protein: CASSPTGLAGGEQFF
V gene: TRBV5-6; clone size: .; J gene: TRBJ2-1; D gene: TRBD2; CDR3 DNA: TGTGCCAGCAGCTTCACGACTAGCGGGAGATCGAATGAGCAGTTCTTC; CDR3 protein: CASSFTTSGRSNEQFF
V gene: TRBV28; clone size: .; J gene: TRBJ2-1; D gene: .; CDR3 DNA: TGTGCCAGCAGACTCCGGCCGGCCTCAAATGAGCAGTTCTTC; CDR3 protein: CASRLRPASNEQFF
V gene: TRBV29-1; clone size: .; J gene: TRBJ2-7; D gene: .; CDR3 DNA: TGCAGCGTTGAAGGGGGACAAACTATCGGCGAGCAGTACTTC; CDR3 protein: CSVEGGQTIGEQYF
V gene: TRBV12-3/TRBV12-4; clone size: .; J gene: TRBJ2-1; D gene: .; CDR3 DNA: TGTGCCAGCAGTACCGGGACTGCTAGCTCCTACAATGAGCAGTTCTTC; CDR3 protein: CASSTGTASSYNEQFF
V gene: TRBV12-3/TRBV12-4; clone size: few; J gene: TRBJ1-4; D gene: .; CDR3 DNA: TGTGCCAGCAGTTTAGCTCCAGGGCAAAGTGAAAAACTGTTTTTT; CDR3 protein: CASSLAPGQSEKLFF
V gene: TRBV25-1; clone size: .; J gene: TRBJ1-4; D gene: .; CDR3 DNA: TGTGCCAGCAGTGAATTGGGGGACGAAAAACTGTTTTTT; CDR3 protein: CASSELGDEKLFF
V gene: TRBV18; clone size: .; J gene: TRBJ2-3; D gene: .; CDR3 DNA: TGTGCCAGCTCACCATGGACCCACCCCACAGATACGCAGTATTTT; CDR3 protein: CASSPWTHPTDTQYF
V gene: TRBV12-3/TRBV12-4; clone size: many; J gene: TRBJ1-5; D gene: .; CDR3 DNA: TGTGCCAGCAGTCGGGACGGGGACAATCAGCCCCAGCATTTT; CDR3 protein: CASSRDGDNQPQHF
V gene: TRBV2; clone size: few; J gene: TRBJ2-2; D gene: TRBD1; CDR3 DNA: TGTGCCAGCAGTGACGGGACAGGGGTTGCCGGGGAGCTGTTTTTT; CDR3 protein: CASSDGTGVAGELFF
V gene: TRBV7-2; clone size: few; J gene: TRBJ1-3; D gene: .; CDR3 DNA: TGTGCCAGCAGCTTAACGGGCAGGACTGGAAACACCATATATTTT; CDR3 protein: CASSLTGRTGNTIYF
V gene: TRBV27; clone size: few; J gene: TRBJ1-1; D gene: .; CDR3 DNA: TGTGCCAGCAGTTTAGGACGGAACACTGAAGCTTTCTTT; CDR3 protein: CASSLGRNTEAFF
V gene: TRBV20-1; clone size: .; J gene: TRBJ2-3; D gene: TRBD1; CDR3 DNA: TGCAGTGCTAGAAGACAGGGTGAGGGCACAGATACGCAGTATTTT; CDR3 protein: CSARRQGEGTDTQYF